Listed below are T cell receptor beta chains from one sample, sequenced in a study of CD8+CD57+ T cells in acquired aplastic anemia. MiXCR, applied by TCRdb to the reads, yields one record per CDR3 protein. Seen here are around 170,000 distinct CDR3 sequences, around half observed once, and the top ten hold over 7.5%. The sample taken for sequencing was sorted CD4+, CD8+, or CD8+CD57+ T cells (not recorded which) from PBMCs. These receptors were obtained from a human donor with aplastic anemia. CDR3s include the opening cysteine and the closing phenylalanine or tryptophan. Each record gives: V gene, D gene, J gene, clone size, CDR3 protein, CDR3 DNA. D genes are given only for firm matches. Clone size, where shown, is once, few, many, or a class for clones that have expanded.

V: TRBV19; D: .; J: TRBJ2-1; size: .; CDR3: CASSMTPPNEQFF; DNA: TGTGCCAGTAGTATGACACCCCCCAATGAGCAGTTCTTC
V: TRBV5-1; D: .; J: TRBJ2-7; size: .; CDR3: CASSGDTYEQYF; DNA: TGCGCCAGCAGCGGGGACACCTACGAGCAGTACTTC
V: TRBV7-9; D: .; J: TRBJ1-1; size: many; CDR3: CASSLTENTEAFF; DNA: TGTGCTAGCAGCTTAACGGAGAACACTGAAGCTTTCTTT
V: TRBV25-1; D: .; J: TRBJ2-3; size: .; CDR3: CASSEPSTDTQYF; DNA: TGTGCCAGCAGTGAACCTAGCACAGATACGCAGTATTTT
V: TRBV11-2; D: TRBD2; J: TRBJ2-3; size: once; CDR3: CASSLGLAGGIRDTQYF; DNA: TGTGCCAGCAGCCTGGGACTAGCGGGAGGGATTCGAGATACGCAGTATTTT
V: TRBV20-1; D: TRBD2; J: TRBJ2-3; size: .; CDR3: CSAEGTFWTSGVIDTQYF; DNA: TGCAGTGCTGAAGGAACTTTTTGGACTAGCGGGGTGATCGATACGCAGTATTTT
V: TRBV20-1; D: .; J: TRBJ2-1; size: many; CDR3: CSASISAYNEQFF; DNA: TGCAGTGCTAGCATTTCAGCCTACAATGAGCAGTTCTTC
V: TRBV25-1; D: .; J: TRBJ1-1; size: .; CDR3: CASSELTGQNTEAFF; DNA: TGTGCCAGCAGTGAATTGACAGGCCAGAACACTGAAGCTTTCTTT
V: TRBV15; D: TRBD1; J: TRBJ1-1; size: .; CDR3: CATSRDHGQGNTEAFF; DNA: TGTGCCACCAGCAGAGATCATGGACAGGGGAACACTGAAGCTTTCTTT
V: TRBV7-8; D: TRBD2; J: TRBJ2-1; size: .; CDR3: CASTPEAGGSDNEQFF; DNA: TGTGCCAGCACCCCAGAGGCGGGAGGGTCCGACAATGAGCAGTTCTTC
V: TRBV19; D: .; J: TRBJ1-2; size: .; CDR3: CASSIGSTNYGYTF; DNA: TGTGCCAGTAGTATTGGCAGCACTAACTATGGCTACACCTTC
V: TRBV7-8; D: .; J: TRBJ1-2; size: .; CDR3: CASSLVYGYTF; DNA: TGTGCCAGCAGCTTAGTCTATGGCTACACCTTC
V: TRBV7-9; D: TRBD2; J: TRBJ2-5; size: .; CDR3: CASSLSPSGQTQYF; DNA: TGTGCCAGCAGCTTATCCCCTAGCGGGCAGACCCAGTACTTC
V: TRBV19; D: TRBD1; J: TRBJ2-7; size: .; CDR3: CASSSRTGGWFEQYF; DNA: TGTGCCAGTAGTTCCCGGACAGGGGGCTGGTTCGAGCAGTACTTC
V: TRBV20-1; D: .; J: TRBJ2-7; size: many; CDR3: CSARGSADYEQYF; DNA: TGCAGTGCTAGAGGGTCGGCAGACTACGAGCAGTACTTC
V: TRBV19; D: TRBD2; J: TRBJ2-7; size: few; CDR3: CASRLTSGGDYEQYF; DNA: TGTGCCAGCCGGCTGACTAGCGGGGGGGACTACGAGCAGTACTTC
V: TRBV30; D: .; J: TRBJ1-2; size: .; CDR3: CAWSRDPRWGGLGYTF; DNA: TGTGCCTGGAGTCGGGACCCCCGATGGGGGGGCCTTGGCTACACCTTC
V: TRBV7-8; D: .; J: TRBJ2-7; size: .; CDR3: CASSLGAQIYEQYF; DNA: TGTGCCAGCAGCTTAGGAGCCCAGATCTACGAGCAGTACTTC
V: TRBV7-2; D: .; J: TRBJ2-7; size: many; CDR3: CASSLRGSSSYEQYF; DNA: TGTGCCAGCAGCTTACGGGGTAGCAGCTCCTACGAGCAGTACTTC
V: TRBV10-3; D: .; J: TRBJ2-7; size: many; CDR3: CAISESSVTSHEQYF; DNA: TGTGCCATCAGTGAGTCGTCTGTTACTTCCCACGAGCAGTACTTC
V: TRBV6-1; D: TRBD1; J: TRBJ2-3; size: many; CDR3: CASSGDRITDTQYF; DNA: TGTGCCAGCAGCGGGGACAGAATCACAGATACGCAGTATTTT
V: TRBV3-1; D: .; J: TRBJ2-5; size: many; CDR3: CASSQRAGQETQYF; DNA: TGTGCCAGCAGCCAAAGGGCAGGCCAAGAGACCCAGTACTTC
V: TRBV7-3; D: TRBD1; J: TRBJ2-7; size: many; CDR3: CASSPIQGAFINYEQYF; DNA: TGTGCCAGCAGCCCAATCCAGGGGGCCTTTATTAACTACGAGCAGTACTTC
V: TRBV25-1; D: TRBD1; J: TRBJ2-1; size: .; CDR3: CASSDRDSSYSEQFF; DNA: TGTGCCAGCAGTGACCGGGACAGCAGTTACAGTGAGCAGTTCTTC
V: TRBV13; D: .; J: TRBJ2-7; size: .; CDR3: CASSFGGRLEQYF; DNA: TGTGCCAGCAGCTTTGGGGGGCGCCTTGAGCAGTACTTC
V: TRBV7-8; D: .; J: TRBJ2-7; size: .; CDR3: CASSLVALGYEQYF; DNA: TGTGCCAGCAGCTTAGTTGCATTGGGCTACGAGCAGTACTTC
V: TRBV6-1; D: TRBD1; J: TRBJ1-1; size: .; CDR3: CASRDRGRMNTEAFF; DNA: TGTGCCAGCAGGGACAGGGGACGGATGAACACTGAAGCTTTCTTT
V: TRBV11-2; D: .; J: TRBJ2-3; size: .; CDR3: CATHKYTDTQYF; DNA: TGTGCCACCCACAAATACACAGATACGCAGTATTTT
V: TRBV29-1; D: .; J: TRBJ1-4; size: .; CDR3: CGLLTVATNEKLFF; DNA: TGCGGCCTTCTTACAGTCGCAACTAATGAAAAACTGTTTTTT
V: TRBV6-4; D: .; J: TRBJ1-5; size: .; CDR3: CASSDSSGGTDTQHF; DNA: TGTGCCAGCAGTGACTCTAGCGGGGGCACAGATACGCAGCATTTT
V: TRBV24-1; D: TRBD1; J: TRBJ1-2; size: .; CDR3: CATSAPTGTGVYGYTF; DNA: TGTGCCACCAGTGCCCCCACCGGGACAGGTGTTTATGGCTACACCTTC
V: TRBV19; D: .; J: TRBJ2-2; size: .; CDR3: CASTLQQTNTGELFF; DNA: TGTGCCAGTACCCTCCAACAGACCAACACCGGGGAGCTGTTTTTT
V: TRBV6-5; D: TRBD1; J: TRBJ1-2; size: many; CDR3: CASSYSIQGAGYTF; DNA: TGTGCCAGCAGTTACTCGATTCAGGGGGCTGGCTACACCTTC